Sequencing of this T cell receptor beta chain was carried out in a study of blood T cell repertoires in COVID-19. The overall study: PBMCs, B-cell-depleted T cells, or T cells were the source of the cDNA or gDNA that made up the material.

V shed 1 base and J shed 2 bases, with 11 bases lying between them. Germline lookup yields CDR1 LGHDT and CDR2 YNNKEL (reference sequence). CDR3 length: 15 residues. Per the original methods: Reference gene primer amplification gave estimated nucleated cell counts. The table came from immunoSEQ multiplex PCR; TCRdb's copy has only in-frame clones and leaves some out. That table supplies the V and J calls and clone size; D and trimming were determined from the DNA. In the table there are 90,000 to 100,000 clones, approximately 81% of which are singletons. Sequencing was performed on peripheral blood. The chain recombines TRBV3-1 (or the pseudogene TRBV3-2) with TRBJ2-5; D ambiguous. The sequence derives from a man aged 55 to 70 with acute or convalescent COVID-19. Here the CDR3 reads CASSQGVGRQETQYF. Written as DNA, the CDR3 is TGTGCCAGCAGCCAAGGGGTGGGCAGACAAGAGACCCAGTACTTC.